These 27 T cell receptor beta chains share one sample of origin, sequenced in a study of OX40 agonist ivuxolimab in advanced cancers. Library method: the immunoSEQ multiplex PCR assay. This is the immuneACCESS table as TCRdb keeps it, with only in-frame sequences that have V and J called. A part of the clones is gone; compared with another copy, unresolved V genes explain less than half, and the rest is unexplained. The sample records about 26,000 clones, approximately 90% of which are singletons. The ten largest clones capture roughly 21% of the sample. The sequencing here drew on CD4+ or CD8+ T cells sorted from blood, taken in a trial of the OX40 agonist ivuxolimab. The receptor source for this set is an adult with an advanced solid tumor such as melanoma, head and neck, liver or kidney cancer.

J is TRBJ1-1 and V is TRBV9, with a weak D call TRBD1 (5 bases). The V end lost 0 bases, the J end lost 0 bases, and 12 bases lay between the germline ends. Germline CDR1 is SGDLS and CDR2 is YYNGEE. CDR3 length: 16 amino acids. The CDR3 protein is CASSVDWGGMNTEAFF. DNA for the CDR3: TGTGCCAGCAGCGTAGATTGGGGCGGGATGAACACTGAAGCTTTCTTT.

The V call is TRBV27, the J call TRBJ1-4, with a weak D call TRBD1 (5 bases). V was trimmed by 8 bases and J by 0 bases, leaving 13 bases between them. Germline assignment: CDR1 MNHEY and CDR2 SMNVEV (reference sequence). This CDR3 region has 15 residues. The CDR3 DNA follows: TGTGCCAGCCGAAACCAGGGAGCAACTAATGAAAAACTGTTTTTT. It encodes CASRNQGATNEKLFF.

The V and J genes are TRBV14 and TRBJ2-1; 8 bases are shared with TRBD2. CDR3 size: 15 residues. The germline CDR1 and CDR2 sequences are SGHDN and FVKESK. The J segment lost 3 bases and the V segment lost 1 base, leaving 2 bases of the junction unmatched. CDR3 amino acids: CASSQGTSGYNEQFF. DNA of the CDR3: TGTGCCAGCAGCCAAGGTACTAGCGGCTACAATGAGCAGTTCTTC.

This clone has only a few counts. The CDR3 bases are TGTGCCTGCGGATATAGCTCCTACGAGCAGTACTTC. As protein: CACGYSSYEQYF. This sequence joins TRBV6-1 and TRBJ2-7; D remains ambiguous. Germline V CDR1 and CDR2: MNHNS, SASEGT. The length of the CDR3 is 12 residues. Trimming took 11 bases from V and 0 from J, leaving 11 bases between them.

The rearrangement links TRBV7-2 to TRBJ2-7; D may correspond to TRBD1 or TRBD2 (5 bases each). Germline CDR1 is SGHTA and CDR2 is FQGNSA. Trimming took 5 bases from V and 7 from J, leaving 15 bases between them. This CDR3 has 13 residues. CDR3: CASSPGTGLEQYF. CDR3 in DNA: TGTGCCAGCAGCCCAGGGACGGGGTTGGAGCAGTACTTC. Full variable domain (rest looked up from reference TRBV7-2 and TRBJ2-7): GAGVSQSPSNKVTEKGKDVELRCDPISGHTALYWYRQSLGQGLEFLIYFQGNSAPDKSGLPSDRFSAERTGGSVSTLTIQRTQQEDSAVYLCASSPGTGLEQYFGPGTRLTVT.

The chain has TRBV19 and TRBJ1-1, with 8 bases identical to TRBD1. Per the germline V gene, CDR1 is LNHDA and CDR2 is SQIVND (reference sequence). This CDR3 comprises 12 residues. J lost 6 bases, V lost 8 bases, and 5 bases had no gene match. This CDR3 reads CASALGQAEAFF. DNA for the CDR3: TGTGCCAGTGCCCTGGGACAGGCTGAAGCTTTCTTT.

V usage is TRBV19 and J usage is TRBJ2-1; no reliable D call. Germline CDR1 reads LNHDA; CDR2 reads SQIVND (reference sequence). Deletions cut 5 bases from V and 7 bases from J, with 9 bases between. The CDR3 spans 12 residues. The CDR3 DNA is TGTGCCAGTAGTTACCTACCTAATGAGCAGTTCTTC. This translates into CASSYLPNEQFF. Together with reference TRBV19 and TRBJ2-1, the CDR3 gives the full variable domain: DGGITQSPKYLFRKEGQNVTLSCEQNLNHDAMYWYRQDPGQGLRLIYYSQIVNDFQKGDIAEGYSVSREKKESFPLTVTSAQKNPTAFYLCASSYLPNEQFFGPGTRLTVL.

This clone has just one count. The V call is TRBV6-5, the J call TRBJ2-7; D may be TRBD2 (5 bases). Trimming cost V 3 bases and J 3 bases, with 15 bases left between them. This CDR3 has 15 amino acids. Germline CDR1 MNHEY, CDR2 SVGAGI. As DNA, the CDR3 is TGTGCCAGCAGTTATTCCCTAGGGAGAAACTACGAGCAGTACTTC. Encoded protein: CASSYSLGRNYEQYF.

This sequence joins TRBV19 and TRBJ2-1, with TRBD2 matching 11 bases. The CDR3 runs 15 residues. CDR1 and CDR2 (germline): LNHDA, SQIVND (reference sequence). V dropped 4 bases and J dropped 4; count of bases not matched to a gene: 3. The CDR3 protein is CASSTRLAGYNEQFF. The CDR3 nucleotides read TGTGCCAGTAGTACCCGACTAGCGGGGTACAATGAGCAGTTCTTC.

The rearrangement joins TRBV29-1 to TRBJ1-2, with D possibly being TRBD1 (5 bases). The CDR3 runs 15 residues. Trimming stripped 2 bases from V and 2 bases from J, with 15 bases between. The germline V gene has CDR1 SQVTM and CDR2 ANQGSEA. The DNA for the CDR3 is TGCAGCGTTGAACAGTATCGGACAACAAACTATGGCTACACCTTC. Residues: CSVEQYRTTNYGYTF.

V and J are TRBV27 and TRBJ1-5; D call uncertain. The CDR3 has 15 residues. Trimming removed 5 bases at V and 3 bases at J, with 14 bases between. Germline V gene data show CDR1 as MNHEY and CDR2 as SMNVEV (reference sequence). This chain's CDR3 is CASSLGGLVNQPQHF. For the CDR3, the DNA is TGTGCCAGCAGTCTAGGTGGGCTGGTCAATCAGCCCCAGCATTTT.

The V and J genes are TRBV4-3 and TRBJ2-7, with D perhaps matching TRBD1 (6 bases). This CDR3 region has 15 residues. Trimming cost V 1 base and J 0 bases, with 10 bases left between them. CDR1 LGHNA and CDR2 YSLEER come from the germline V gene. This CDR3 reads CASSQGRDTSYEQYF. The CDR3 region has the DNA TGCGCCAGCAGCCAAGGCCGGGACACCTCCTACGAGCAGTACTTC.

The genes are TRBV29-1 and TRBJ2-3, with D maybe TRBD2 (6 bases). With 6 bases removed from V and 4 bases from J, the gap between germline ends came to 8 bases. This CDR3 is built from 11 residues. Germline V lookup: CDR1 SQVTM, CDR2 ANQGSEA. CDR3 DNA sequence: TGCAGCGTGACTAGTTCAGATACGCAGTATTTT. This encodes CSVTSSDTQYF.

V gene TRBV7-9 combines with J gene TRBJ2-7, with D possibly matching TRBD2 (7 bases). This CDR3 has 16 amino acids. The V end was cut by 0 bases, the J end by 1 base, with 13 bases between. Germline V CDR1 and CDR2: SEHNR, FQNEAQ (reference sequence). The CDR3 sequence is CASSLAPGGPSYEQYF. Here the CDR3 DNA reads TGTGCCAGCAGCTTAGCGCCGGGGGGCCCTTCCTACGAGCAGTACTTC.

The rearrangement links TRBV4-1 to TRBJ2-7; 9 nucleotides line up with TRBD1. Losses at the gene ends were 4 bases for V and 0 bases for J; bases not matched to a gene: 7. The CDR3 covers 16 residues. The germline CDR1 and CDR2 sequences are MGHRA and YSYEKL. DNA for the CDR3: TGCGCCAGCAGCCTATCCGGGACAGGGTACTCCTACGAGCAGTACTTC. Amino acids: CASSLSGTGYSYEQYF.

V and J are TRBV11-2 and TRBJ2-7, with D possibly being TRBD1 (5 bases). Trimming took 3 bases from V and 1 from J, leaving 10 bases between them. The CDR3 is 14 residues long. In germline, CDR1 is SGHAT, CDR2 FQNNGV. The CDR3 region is CASSFWQGSYEQYF. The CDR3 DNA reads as TGTGCCAGCAGCTTCTGGCAGGGTTCCTACGAGCAGTACTTC. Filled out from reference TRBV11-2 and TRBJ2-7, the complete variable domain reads EAGVAQSPRYKIIEKRQSVAFWCNPISGHATLYWYQQILGQGPKLLIQFQNNGVVDDSQLPKDRFSAERLKGVDSTLKIQPAKLEDSAVYLCASSFWQGSYEQYFGPGTRLTVT.

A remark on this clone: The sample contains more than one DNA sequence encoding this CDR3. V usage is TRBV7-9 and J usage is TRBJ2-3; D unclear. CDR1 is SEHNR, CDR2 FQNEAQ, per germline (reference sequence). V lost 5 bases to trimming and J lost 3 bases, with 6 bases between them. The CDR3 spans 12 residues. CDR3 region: CASSLGTDTQYF. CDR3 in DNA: TGTGCCAGCAGCCTAGGGACAGATACGCAGTATTTT.

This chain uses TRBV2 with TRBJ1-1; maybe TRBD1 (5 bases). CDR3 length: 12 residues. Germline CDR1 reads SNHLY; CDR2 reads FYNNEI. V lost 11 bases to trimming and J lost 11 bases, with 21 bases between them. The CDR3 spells CASERGLGGAFF. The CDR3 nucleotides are TGTGCCTCCGAAAGGGGTTTGGGTGGTGCTTTCTTT.

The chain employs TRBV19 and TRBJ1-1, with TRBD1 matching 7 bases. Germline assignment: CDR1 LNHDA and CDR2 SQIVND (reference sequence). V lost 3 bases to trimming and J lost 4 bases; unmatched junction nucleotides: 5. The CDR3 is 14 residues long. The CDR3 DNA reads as TGTGCCAGTAGTATCGACAGGGCTGGCACTGAAGCTTTCTTT. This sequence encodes CASSIDRAGTEAFF.

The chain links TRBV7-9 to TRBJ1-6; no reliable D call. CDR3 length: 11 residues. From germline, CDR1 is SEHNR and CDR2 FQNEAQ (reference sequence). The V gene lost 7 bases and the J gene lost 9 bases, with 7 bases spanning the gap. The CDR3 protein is CASTQGSPLHF. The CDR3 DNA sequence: TGTGCCAGCACACAAGGTTCACCCCTCCACTTT.

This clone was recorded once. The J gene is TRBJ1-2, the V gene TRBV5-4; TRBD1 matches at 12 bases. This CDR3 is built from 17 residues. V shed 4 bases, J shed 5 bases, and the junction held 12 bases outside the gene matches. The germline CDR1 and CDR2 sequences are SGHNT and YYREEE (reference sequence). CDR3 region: CASSQDWGQGAGYGYTF. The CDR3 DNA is TGTGCCAGCAGCCAAGATTGGGGACAGGGGGCAGGTTATGGCTACACCTTC.

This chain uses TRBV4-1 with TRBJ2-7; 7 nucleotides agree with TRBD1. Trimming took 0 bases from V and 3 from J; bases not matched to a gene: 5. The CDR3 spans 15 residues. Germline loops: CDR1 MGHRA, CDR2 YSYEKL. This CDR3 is CASSQDFSGGYEQYF. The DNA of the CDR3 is TGCGCCAGCAGCCAAGATTTTTCAGGGGGCTACGAGCAGTACTTC.

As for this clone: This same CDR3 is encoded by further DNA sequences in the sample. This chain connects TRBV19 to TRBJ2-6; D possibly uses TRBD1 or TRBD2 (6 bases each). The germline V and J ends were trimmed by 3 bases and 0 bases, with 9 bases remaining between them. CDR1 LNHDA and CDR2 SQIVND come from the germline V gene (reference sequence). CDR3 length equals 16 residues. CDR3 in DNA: TGTGCCAGTAGTATCGGGGGCTCCTCTGGGGCCAACGTCCTGACTTTC. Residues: CASSIGGSSGANVLTF.

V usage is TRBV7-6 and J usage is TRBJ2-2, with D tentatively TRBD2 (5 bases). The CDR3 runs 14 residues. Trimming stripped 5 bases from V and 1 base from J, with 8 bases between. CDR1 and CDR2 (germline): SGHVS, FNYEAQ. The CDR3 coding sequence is TGTGCCAGCAGCCCGAGCGGGAACACCGGGGAGCTGTTTTTT. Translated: CASSPSGNTGELFF.

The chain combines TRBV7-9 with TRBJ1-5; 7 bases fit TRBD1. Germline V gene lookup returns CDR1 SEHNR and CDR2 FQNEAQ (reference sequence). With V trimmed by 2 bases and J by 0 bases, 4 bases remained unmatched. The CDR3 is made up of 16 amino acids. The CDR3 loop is CASSLWDSYSNQPQHF. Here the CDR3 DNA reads TGTGCCAGCAGCTTATGGGACAGCTATAGCAATCAGCCCCAGCATTTT.

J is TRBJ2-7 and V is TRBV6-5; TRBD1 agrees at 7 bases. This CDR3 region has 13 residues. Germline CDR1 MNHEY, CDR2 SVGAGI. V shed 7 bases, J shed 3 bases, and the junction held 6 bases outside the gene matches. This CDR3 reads CASNPDRSYEQYF. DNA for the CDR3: TGTGCCAGCAACCCGGACAGGAGCTACGAGCAGTACTTC.

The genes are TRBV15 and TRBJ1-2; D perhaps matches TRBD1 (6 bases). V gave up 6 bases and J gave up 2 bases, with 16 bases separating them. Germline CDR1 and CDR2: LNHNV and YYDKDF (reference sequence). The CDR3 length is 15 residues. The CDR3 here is CATRELRGSNYGYTF. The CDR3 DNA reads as TGTGCCACCAGGGAGCTCAGGGGAAGCAACTATGGCTACACCTTC. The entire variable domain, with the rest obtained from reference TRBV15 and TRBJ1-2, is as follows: DAMVIQNPRYQVTQFGKPVTLSCSQTLNHNVMYWYQQKSSQAPKLLFHYYDKDFNNEADTPDNFQSRRPNTSFCFLDIRSPGLGDTAMYLCATRELRGSNYGYTFGSGTRLTVV.